These 26 T cell receptor beta chains originate from one sample sequenced in a study of blood T cell repertoires in COVID-19 (dated by TCRdb to the early 2020s). Receptor amplification or capture employed the immunoSEQ multiplex PCR assay. Not all clones reach the TCRdb copy of this immuneACCESS table, which keeps in-frame sequences only. Checked studies attribute under half of the gap to unresolved V genes and leave the rest unexplained. This sample has around 110,000 clones in its table, and around 90% of those were observed once. More than 4.5% of the sample is in the top ten clones. Sequenced material: peripheral blood. Receptors originate from a man aged 40-49 years with active or convalescent COVID-19.

The genes are TRBV12-3 or TRBV12-4 and TRBJ1-6; 10 bases map to TRBD1. J gave up 9 bases and V 6 bases, and 2 bases lay outside the gene matches. The CDR3 extends over 13 amino acids. In DNA, the CDR3 is TGTGCCAGCAGCAGACAGGGGGCTTCACCCCTCCACTTT. This translates into CASSRQGASPLHF.

This clone has ten or more counts. V and J are TRBV5-1 and TRBJ2-7, with a possible D match to TRBD2 (5 bases). The CDR3 loop spans 15 amino acids. V lost 2 bases and J 1 base, leaving 13 bases between the germline ends. Germline CDR1 SGHRS, CDR2 YFSETQ. CDR3 bases: TGCGCCAGCAGCTTCGCCCTTTCGGGGTCCTACGAGCAGTACTTC. Amino acid sequence: CASSFALSGSYEQYF.

V gene TRBV27 combines with J gene TRBJ1-4; D gene unclear. The CDR3 is made up of 15 amino acids. CDR1 MNHEY and CDR2 SMNVEV come from the germline V gene (reference sequence). The germline V and J ends were trimmed by 2 bases and 4 bases, with 11 bases remaining between them. This CDR3 reads CASSLTARDNEKLFF. The CDR3 DNA is TGTGCCAGCAGTTTAACGGCTCGGGATAATGAAAAACTGTTTTTT.

This sequence joins TRBV5-1 and TRBJ2-3; 14 bases map to TRBD2. The V segment lost 0 bases and the J segment 4 bases; nucleotides outside the gene matches: 10. The CDR3 has 19 amino acids. CDR1 and CDR2 (germline): SGHRS, YFSETQ. The CDR3 region is CASSLGLAGGPRFADTQYF. The DNA of the CDR3 is TGCGCCAGCAGCTTGGGACTAGCGGGAGGGCCGAGGTTCGCAGATACGCAGTATTTT.

The chain uses TRBV14 and TRBJ2-7; TRBD1 is a possible D gene (5 bases). The CDR3 extends over 14 amino acids. V was clipped by 3 bases and J by 6 bases, with 15 bases between them. In germline, CDR1 is SGHDN, CDR2 FVKESK. The CDR3 region is CASSQRRWGSEQYF. The CDR3 DNA reads TGTGCCAGCAGCCAGCGGCGGTGGGGCTCCGAGCAGTACTTC. Combining the CDR3 with reference TRBV14 and TRBJ2-7 gives the whole variable domain EAGVTQFPSHSVIEKGQTVTLRCDPISGHDNLYWYRRVMGKEIKFLLHFVKESKQDESGMPNNRFLAERTGGTYSTLKVQPAELEDSGVYFCASSQRRWGSEQYFGPGTRLTVT.

The chain has TRBV28 and TRBJ2-6; the match to TRBD2 covers 7 bases. The CDR3 sequence is 16 residues long. Trimming took 6 bases from V and 4 from J; bases not matched to a gene: 9. Per germline, CDR1 MDHEN and CDR2 SYDVKM. This CDR3 reads CASSPAGSYGANVLTF. In nucleotides, the CDR3 is TGTGCCAGCAGCCCAGCGGGGTCTTACGGGGCCAACGTCCTGACTTTC.

The J gene is TRBJ1-5, the V gene TRBV18; tentatively, D is TRBD1 (6 bases). Germline CDR1 is KGHSH and CDR2 is LQKENI. CDR3 length: 14 residues. Deletions cut 2 bases from V and 4 bases from J, with 9 bases between. The CDR3 here is CASSPGGGNQPQHF. The CDR3 DNA is TGTGCCAGCTCACCAGGGGGCGGAAATCAGCCCCAGCATTTT. The full variable domain, completed using reference TRBV18 and TRBJ1-5, is NAGVMQNPRHLVRRRGQEARLRCSPMKGHSHVYWYRQLPEEGLKFMVYLQKENIIDESGMPKERFSAEFPKEGPSILRIQQVVRGDSAAYFCASSPGGGNQPQHFGDGTRLSIL.

J is TRBJ2-7 and V is TRBV6-2 or TRBV6-3; TRBD1 might be the D (6 bases). V shed 8 bases and J shed 2 bases, with 19 bases lying between them. Germline V gene data show CDR1 as MNHEY and CDR2 as SVGEGT. The CDR3 has 15 amino acids. CDR3 sequence: CASGLTGTSTYEQYF. In DNA, the CDR3 is TGTGCCAGCGGCCTAACCGGGACATCTACCTACGAGCAGTACTTC.

This rearrangement joins TRBV25-1 to TRBJ2-2; D unresolved. Germline V gives CDR1 MGHDK, CDR2 SYGVNS. This CDR3 comprises 16 residues. Trimming cost V 2 bases and J 1 base, with 11 bases left between them. CDR3 loop: CASSERRRKNTGELFF. The CDR3 DNA reads TGTGCCAGCAGTGAAAGGAGACGGAAGAACACCGGGGAGCTGTTTTTT.

V usage is TRBV12-5 and J usage is TRBJ1-1, with 7 bases that match TRBD1. The CDR3 sequence is 14 residues long. The trim removed 6 bases at V and 5 bases at J, leaving 9 bases unmatched. The V gene's germline CDR1 is LGHNT and CDR2 FRNRAP. In nucleotides, the CDR3 is TGTGCTAGTGGCCCGACAGGGTTGGGGACTGAAGCTTTCTTT. Its translation is CASGPTGLGTEAFF.

The chain has TRBV10-3 and TRBJ2-2; D possibly corresponds to TRBD1 (5 bases). Deletions cut 4 bases from V and 3 bases from J, with 18 bases between. Germline V gene lookup returns CDR1 ENHRY and CDR2 SYGVKD. This CDR3 comprises 17 residues. For the CDR3, the DNA is TGTGCCATCAGTGGAATAGAGATAAGCAGGGACACCGGGGAGCTGTTTTTT. It yields the protein CAISGIEISRDTGELFF.

The V call is TRBV5-1, the J call TRBJ2-2; D is undetermined. This CDR3 is 15 amino acids long. Looked up from germline, CDR1 is SGHRS and CDR2 is YFSETQ. V was clipped by 0 bases and J by 0 bases, with 6 bases between them. CDR3: CASSLGVANTGELFF. CDR3 nucleotide sequence: TGCGCCAGCAGCTTGGGAGTCGCGAACACCGGGGAGCTGTTTTTT.

The rearrangement uses TRBV7-9 and TRBJ2-7; 9 positions match TRBD2. Per germline, CDR1 SEHNR and CDR2 FQNEAQ (reference sequence). The length of the CDR3 is 15 residues. Unmatched junction bases numbered 8, after V lost 3 bases and J lost 5 bases. Written as DNA, the CDR3 is TGTGCCAGCAGCTTCCCCCTGGCGGGAGGGAACGAGCAGTACTTC. Its protein product is CASSFPLAGGNEQYF.

The chain recombines TRBV24-1 with TRBJ2-5; 11 positions match TRBD2. CDR3 length: 17 residues. Germline values: CDR1 KGHDR, CDR2 SFDVKD. The ends lost 5 bases at V and 5 bases at J; junction bases unmatched: 12. CDR3 bases: TGTGCCACCAGTGCGAAGTCGACTAGCGGGAAACGGGAGACCCAGTACTTC. Protein: CATSAKSTSGKRETQYF.

Regarding this clone: The same CDR3 is also encoded by other DNA sequences in this sample. The chain uses TRBV28 and TRBJ1-4, with D hard to call. CDR1 and CDR2 (germline): MDHEN, SYDVKM. This CDR3 contains 13 residues. Trimming left V 3 bases short and J 3 bases short, with 5 bases between. The CDR3: CASSLEPNEKLFF. The DNA for the CDR3 is TGTGCCAGCAGTTTGGAGCCTAATGAAAAACTGTTTTTT.

This clone occurred once. CDR3 residues: CASSPRLAGGPYEQYF. CDR3 in DNA: TGTGCCAGCTCACCAAGGCTAGCGGGGGGCCCCTACGAGCAGTACTTC. This chain connects TRBV18 to TRBJ2-7; 11 nucleotides agree with TRBD2. The germline gives CDR1 KGHSH, CDR2 LQKENI. The V segment lost 2 bases and the J segment 2 bases; nucleotides outside the gene matches: 5. CDR3 length equals 16 residues.

The chain couples TRBV25-1 to TRBJ2-1, with 8 bases lining up with TRBD2. The CDR3 extends over 15 amino acids. CDR1 is MGHDK and CDR2 is SYGVNS in the germline V gene. V lost 1 base, J lost 5 bases, and 4 bases stayed unmatched. Written as DNA, the CDR3 is TGTGCCAGCAGTGAATTCGGACTAGCTCACAATGAGCAGTTCTTC. Translated: CASSEFGLAHNEQFF.

The rearrangement joins TRBV5-5 to TRBJ1-2; D uncertain. Germline V gene lookup returns CDR1 SGHKS and CDR2 YYEKEE (reference sequence). The ends were cut back, 1 base at V and 2 bases at J, with 9 bases in the middle. This CDR3 region has 14 residues. This chain's CDR3 is CASSLRTENYGYTF. CDR3 DNA sequence: TGTGCCAGCAGCTTGCGAACAGAGAACTATGGCTACACCTTC.

The chain joins TRBV29-1 to TRBJ2-7, with a tentative D call TRBD2 (5 bases). The CDR3 length is 14 residues. The germline gives CDR1 SQVTM, CDR2 ANQGSEA. V lost 2 bases and J 3 bases, leaving 14 bases between the germline ends. The CDR3 bases are TGCAGCGTTGAAAAATCGGGGTCCTACTACGAGCAGTACTTC. Protein product: CSVEKSGSYYEQYF.

The chain employs TRBV3-1 (or the pseudogene TRBV3-2) and TRBJ1-1; tentative D call: TRBD1 (6 bases). Deletions cut 5 bases from V and 4 bases from J, with 14 bases between. The CDR3 totals 14 residues. Germline V CDR1 and CDR2: LGHDT, YNNKEL (reference sequence). The CDR3 reads CASSAGETGTEAFF. The CDR3 DNA sequence: TGTGCCAGCAGCGCAGGGGAGACGGGCACTGAAGCTTTCTTT.

V and J are TRBV7-2 and TRBJ2-1; 9 bases are shared with TRBD2. The CDR3 is 15 residues long. The trim removed 5 bases at V and 8 bases at J, leaving 10 bases unmatched. From germline, CDR1 is SGHTA and CDR2 FQGNSA. CDR3 bases: TGTGCCAGCAGCGACCTTGGGACTAGCCACGATGAGCAGTTCTTC. It yields the protein CASSDLGTSHDEQFF.

The chain recombines TRBV5-1 with TRBJ1-5; D possibly corresponds to TRBD1 (5 bases). V was shortened by 0 bases and J by 9 bases, with 13 bases between the two germline ends. Germline V gene lookup returns CDR1 SGHRS and CDR2 YFSETQ. CDR3 length equals 14 residues. CDR3 nucleotide sequence: TGCGCCAGCAGCTTGGAGGACATCCTGGGGCCCCAGCATTTT. This translates into CASSLEDILGPQHF.

The chain uses TRBV7-2 and TRBJ2-1, with TRBD2 matching over 10 bases. The V gene's germline CDR1 is SGHTA and CDR2 FQGNSA. Losses at the gene ends were 0 bases for V and 5 bases for J; bases not matched to a gene: 7. CDR3 length: 17 amino acids. CDR3: CASSLAPGLAFNNEQFF. The DNA of the CDR3 is TGTGCCAGCAGCTTAGCTCCGGGACTAGCGTTTAACAATGAGCAGTTCTTC.

The V call is TRBV11-2, the J call TRBJ2-1; D remains unclear. CDR1 SGHAT and CDR2 FQNNGV come from the germline V gene. The CDR3 sequence is 14 residues long. V lost 3 bases, J lost 4 bases, and 10 bases lay in between. This chain's CDR3 is CASSFRGFYNEQFF. The DNA for the CDR3 is TGTGCCAGCAGCTTTAGAGGTTTTTACAATGAGCAGTTCTTC.

This sequence joins TRBV19 and TRBJ1-2; tentative D call: TRBD1 (5 bases). Germline V gene data show CDR1 as LNHDA and CDR2 as SQIVND (reference sequence). The CDR3 is 14 residues long. Trimming cost V 1 base and J 4 bases, with 10 bases left between them. The CDR3 protein is CASSIAGGTYGYTF. CDR3 coding DNA: TGTGCCAGTAGTATAGCTGGGGGGACCTATGGCTACACCTTC. The variable domain in full, with the rest retrieved from reference TRBV19 and TRBJ1-2, is DGGITQSPKYLFRKEGQNVTLSCEQNLNHDAMYWYRQDPGQGLRLIYYSQIVNDFQKGDIAEGYSVSREKKESFPLTVTSAQKNPTAFYLCASSIAGGTYGYTFGSGTRLTVV.

This clone is a singleton in its sample. The V gene is TRBV5-8, the J gene TRBJ2-1, with 10 bases aligning to TRBD2. The J segment lost 8 bases and the V segment lost 0 bases, leaving 11 bases of the junction unmatched. In germline, CDR1 is SGHTS, CDR2 YDEGEE. The CDR3 loop spans 17 amino acids. The CDR3 DNA reads TGTGCCAGCAGCTTGGTAGAGCTAGCGGGAGAGGGGGATGAGCAGTTCTTC. Protein sequence: CASSLVELAGEGDEQFF.